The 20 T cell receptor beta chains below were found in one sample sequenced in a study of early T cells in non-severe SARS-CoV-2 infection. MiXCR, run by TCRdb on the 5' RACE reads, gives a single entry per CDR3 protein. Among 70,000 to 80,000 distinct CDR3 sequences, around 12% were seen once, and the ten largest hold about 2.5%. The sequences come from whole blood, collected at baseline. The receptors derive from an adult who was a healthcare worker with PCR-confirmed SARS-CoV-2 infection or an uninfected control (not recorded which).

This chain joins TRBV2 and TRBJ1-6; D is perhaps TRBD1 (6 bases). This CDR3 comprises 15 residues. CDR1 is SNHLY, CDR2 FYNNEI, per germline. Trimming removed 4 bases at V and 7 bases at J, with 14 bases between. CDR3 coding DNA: TGTGCCAGCAGTGGAGGGGGGAAGGGGAATTCACCCCTCCACTTT. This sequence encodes CASSGGGKGNSPLHF.

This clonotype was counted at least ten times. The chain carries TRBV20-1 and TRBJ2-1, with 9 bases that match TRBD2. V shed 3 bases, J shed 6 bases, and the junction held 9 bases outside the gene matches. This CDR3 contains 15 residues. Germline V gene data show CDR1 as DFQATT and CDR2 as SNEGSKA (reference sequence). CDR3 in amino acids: CSARKGGGAPNEQFF. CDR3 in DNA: TGCAGTGCTAGGAAGGGCGGGGGGGCCCCCAATGAGCAGTTCTTC.

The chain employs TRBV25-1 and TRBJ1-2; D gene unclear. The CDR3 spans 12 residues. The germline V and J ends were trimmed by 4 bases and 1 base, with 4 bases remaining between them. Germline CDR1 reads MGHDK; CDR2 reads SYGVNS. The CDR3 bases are TGTGCCAGCAGTGGGAATAACTATGGCTACACCTTC. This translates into CASSGNNYGYTF.

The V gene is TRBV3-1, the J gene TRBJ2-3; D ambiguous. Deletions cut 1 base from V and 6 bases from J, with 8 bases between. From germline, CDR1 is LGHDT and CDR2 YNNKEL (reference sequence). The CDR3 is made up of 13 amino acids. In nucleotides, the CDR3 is TGTGCCAGCAGCCAAGGGATGGGGGATACGCAGTATTTT. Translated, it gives CASSQGMGDTQYF.

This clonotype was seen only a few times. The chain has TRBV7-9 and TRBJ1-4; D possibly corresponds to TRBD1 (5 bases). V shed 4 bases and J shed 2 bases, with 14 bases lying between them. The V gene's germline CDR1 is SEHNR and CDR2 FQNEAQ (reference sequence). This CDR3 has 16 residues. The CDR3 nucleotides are TGTGCCAGCAGCTCCGACGGGTGGGGGACTAATGAAAAACTGTTTTTT. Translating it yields CASSSDGWGTNEKLFF. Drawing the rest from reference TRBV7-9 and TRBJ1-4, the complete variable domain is DTGVSQNPRHKITKRGQNVTFRCDPISEHNRLYWYRQTLGQGPEFLTYFQNEAQLEKSRLLSDRFSAERPKGSFSTLEIQRTEQGDSAMYLCASSSDGWGTNEKLFFGSGTQLSVL.

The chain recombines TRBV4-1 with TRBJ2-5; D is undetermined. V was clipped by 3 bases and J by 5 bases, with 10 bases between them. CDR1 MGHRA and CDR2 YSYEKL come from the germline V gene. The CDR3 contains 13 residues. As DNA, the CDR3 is TGCGCCAGCAGCCAGACACGAACGGAGACCCAGTACTTC. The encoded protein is CASSQTRTETQYF.

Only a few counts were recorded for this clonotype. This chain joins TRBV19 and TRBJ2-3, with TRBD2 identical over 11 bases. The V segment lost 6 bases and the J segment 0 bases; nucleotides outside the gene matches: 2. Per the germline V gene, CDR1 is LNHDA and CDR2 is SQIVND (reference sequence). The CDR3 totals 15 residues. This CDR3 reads CASRRLAGSTDTQYF. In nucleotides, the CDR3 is TGTGCCAGTAGGCGACTAGCGGGGAGCACAGATACGCAGTATTTT.

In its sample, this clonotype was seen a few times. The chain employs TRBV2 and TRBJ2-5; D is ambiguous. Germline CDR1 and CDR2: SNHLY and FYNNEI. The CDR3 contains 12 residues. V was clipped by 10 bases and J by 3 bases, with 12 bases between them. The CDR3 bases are TGTGCCACCGGGCTTTTAAAAGAGACCCAGTACTTC. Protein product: CATGLLKETQYF.

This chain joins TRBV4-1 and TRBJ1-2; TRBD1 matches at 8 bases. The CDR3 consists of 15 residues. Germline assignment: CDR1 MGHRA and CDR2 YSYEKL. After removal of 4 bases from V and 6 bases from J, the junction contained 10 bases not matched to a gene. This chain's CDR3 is CASSRTTGVFNGYTF. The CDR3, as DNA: TGCGCCAGCAGCCGAACGACAGGGGTTTTCAATGGCTACACCTTC.

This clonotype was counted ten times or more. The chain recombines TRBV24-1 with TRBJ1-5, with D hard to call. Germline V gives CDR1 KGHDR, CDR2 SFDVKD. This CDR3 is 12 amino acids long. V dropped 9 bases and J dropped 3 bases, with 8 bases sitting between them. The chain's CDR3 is CATSTHNQPQHF. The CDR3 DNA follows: TGTGCCACCTCCACCCACAATCAGCCCCAGCATTTT.

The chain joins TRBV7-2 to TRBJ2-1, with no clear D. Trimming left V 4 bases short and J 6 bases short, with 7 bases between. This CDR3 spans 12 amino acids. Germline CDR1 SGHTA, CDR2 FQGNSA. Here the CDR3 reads CASSSRPNEQFF. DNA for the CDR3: TGTGCCAGCAGCTCCCGTCCCAATGAGCAGTTCTTC.

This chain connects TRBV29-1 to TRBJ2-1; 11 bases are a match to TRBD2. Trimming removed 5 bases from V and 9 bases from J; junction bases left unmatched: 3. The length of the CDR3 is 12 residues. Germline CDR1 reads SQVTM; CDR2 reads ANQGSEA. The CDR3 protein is CSVTSGGGEQFF. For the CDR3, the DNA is TGCAGCGTTACTAGCGGGGGAGGTGAGCAGTTCTTC.

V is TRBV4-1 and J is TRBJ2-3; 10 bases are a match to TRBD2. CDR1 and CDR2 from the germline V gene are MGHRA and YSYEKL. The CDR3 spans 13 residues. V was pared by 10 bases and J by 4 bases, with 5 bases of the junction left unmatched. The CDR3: CATKRGGADTQYF. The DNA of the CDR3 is TGCGCCACGAAGCGGGGGGGTGCAGATACGCAGTATTTT.

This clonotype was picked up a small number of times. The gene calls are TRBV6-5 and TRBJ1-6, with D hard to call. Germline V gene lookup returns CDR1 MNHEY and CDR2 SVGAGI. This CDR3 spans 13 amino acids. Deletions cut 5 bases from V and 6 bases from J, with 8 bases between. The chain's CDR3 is CASSRQTNSPLHF. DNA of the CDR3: TGTGCCAGCAGTAGACAAACTAATTCACCCCTCCACTTT.

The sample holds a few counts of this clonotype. The CDR3 bases are TGTGCCAGCAGCTTAACAGGGGGTATTCGCAACTACGAGCAGTACTTC. It translates to CASSLTGGIRNYEQYF. The chain recombines TRBV11-2 with TRBJ2-7; 8 bases agree with TRBD1. The trim removed 2 bases at V and 3 bases at J, leaving 9 bases unmatched. The CDR3 covers 16 residues. Germline CDR1 SGHAT, CDR2 FQNNGV. Full variable domain (outside the CDR3, taken from reference TRBV11-2 and TRBJ2-7): EAGVAQSPRYKIIEKRQSVAFWCNPISGHATLYWYQQILGQGPKLLIQFQNNGVVDDSQLPKDRFSAERLKGVDSTLKIQPAKLEDSAVYLCASSLTGGIRNYEQYFGPGTRLTVT.

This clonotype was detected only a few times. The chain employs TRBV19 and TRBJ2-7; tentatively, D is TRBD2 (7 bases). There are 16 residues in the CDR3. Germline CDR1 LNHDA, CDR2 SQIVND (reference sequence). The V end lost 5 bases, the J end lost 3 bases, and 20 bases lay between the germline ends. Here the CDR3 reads CASSLAGGRTVYEQYF. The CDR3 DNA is TGTGCCAGTAGTCTCGCCGGGGGGAGGACAGTCTACGAGCAGTACTTC.

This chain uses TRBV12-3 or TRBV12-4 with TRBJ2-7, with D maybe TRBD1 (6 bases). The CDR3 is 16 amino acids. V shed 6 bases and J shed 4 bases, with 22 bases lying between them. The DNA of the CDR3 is TGTGCCAGCAGCGCTTTCAACCGGGACATCAAATACGAGCAGTACTTC. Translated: CASSAFNRDIKYEQYF.

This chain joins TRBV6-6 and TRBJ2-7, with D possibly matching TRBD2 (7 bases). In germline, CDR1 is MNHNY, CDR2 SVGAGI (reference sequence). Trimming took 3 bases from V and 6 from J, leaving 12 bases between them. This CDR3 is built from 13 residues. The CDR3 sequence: CASSYGGAGEQYF. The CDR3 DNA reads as TGTGCCAGCAGTTATGGGGGGGCGGGCGAGCAGTACTTC.

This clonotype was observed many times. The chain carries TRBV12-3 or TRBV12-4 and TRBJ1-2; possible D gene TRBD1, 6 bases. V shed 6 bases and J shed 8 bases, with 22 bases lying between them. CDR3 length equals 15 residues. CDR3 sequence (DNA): TGTGCCAGCAGCCCCGGAGCCGGGACACCCTGGGGCTACACCTTC. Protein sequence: CASSPGAGTPWGYTF.

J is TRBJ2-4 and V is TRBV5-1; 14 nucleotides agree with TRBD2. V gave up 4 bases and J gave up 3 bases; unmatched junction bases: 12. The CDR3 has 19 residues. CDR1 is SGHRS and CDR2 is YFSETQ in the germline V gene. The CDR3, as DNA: TGCGCCAGCAGCCCGGTGACTAGCGGGGGGGCCGGAGGCAAAAACATTCAGTACTTC. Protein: CASSPVTSGGAGGKNIQYF.